The TCR beta chain described here comes from a study of T-cell memory formation after mild COVID-19. Findings and caveats of the study: Of the contracting clones, CD4+ ones lay mainly in CM and EM, and CD8+ ones in EMRA. Day 15 to 85 contracting clones showed balanced CD4/CD8; later expanders leaned CD4+.

For this clonotype: Antigen specificity is unknown.

TCRdb itself ran the 5' RACE reads through MiXCR, one entry per CDR3 protein. The sample consists of around 510,000 distinct CDR3 sequences, about a fifth of them appearing once. The CDR3 has 15 amino acids. V lost 4 bases, J lost 4 bases, and 2 bases stayed unmatched. Germline CDR1 and CDR2: SGHRS and YFSETQ. This chain connects TRBV5-1 to TRBJ2-2; 12 bases are a match to TRBD1. The sequencing input was PBMCs or a T cell subset sorted from them (not recorded which). The sequence derives from an adult woman who had mild COVID-19 (a few samples of this study predate the infection). Cell type and time point are not known. This chain's CDR3 is CASSRDRGPTGELFF. The CDR3 DNA reads TGCGCCAGCAGCAGGGACAGGGGGCCCACCGGGGAGCTGTTTTTT.